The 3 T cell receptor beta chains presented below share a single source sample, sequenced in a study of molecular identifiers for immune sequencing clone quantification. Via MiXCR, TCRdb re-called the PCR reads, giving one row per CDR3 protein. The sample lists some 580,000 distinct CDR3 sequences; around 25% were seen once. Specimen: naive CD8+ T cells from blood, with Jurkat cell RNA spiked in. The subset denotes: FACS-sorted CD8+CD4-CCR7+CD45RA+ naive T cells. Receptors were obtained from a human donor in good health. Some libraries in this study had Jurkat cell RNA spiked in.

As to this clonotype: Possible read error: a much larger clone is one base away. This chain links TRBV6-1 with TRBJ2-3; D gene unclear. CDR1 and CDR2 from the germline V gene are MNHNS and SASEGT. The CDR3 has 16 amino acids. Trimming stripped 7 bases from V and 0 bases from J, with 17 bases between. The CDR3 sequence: CASKLITEPSTDTQYF. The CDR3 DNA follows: TGTGCCAGCAAACTGATTACCGAACCGAGCACAGATACGCAGTATTTT.

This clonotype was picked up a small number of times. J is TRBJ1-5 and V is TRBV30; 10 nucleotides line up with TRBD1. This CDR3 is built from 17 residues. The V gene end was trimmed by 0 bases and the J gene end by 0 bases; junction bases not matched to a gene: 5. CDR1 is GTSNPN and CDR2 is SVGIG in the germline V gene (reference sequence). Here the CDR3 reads CAWSVGTGVYSNQPQHF. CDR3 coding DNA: TGTGCCTGGAGTGTCGGGACAGGGGTCTATAGCAATCAGCCCCAGCATTTT.

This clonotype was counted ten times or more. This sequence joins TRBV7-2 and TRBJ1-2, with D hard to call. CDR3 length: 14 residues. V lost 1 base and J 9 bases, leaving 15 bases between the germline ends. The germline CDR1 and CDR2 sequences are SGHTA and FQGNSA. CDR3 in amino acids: CASSLDVTTTRYTF. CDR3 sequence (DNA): TGTGCCAGCAGCTTAGATGTCACCACAACTCGCTACACCTTC.